This T cell receptor (beta chain) was retrieved from a study of blood T cell repertoires in COVID-19. At the level of the study: Material from acute and convalescent COVID-19 was sourced from the United States, Italy and Spain. The analysed material was cDNA or gDNA that came from T cells, B-cell-depleted T cells, or PBMCs.

In the original processing: Amplifying reference gene primers gave estimates of nucleated cell counts. The protocol was immunoSEQ multiplex PCR, while the TCRdb copy is restricted to in-frame clones and leaves out a portion. The DNA was the basis for D and trimming; V, J and clone size are from that table. This table holds fewer than 150,000 clones, approximately 83% found once. The sample was peripheral blood. The receptor was isolated from a woman in her fifties or sixties who had recovered from COVID-19.

Here the CDR3 DNA reads TGTGCCAGTAGTATAGGTCCGGGGGACTATGGCTACACCTTC. Amino acid sequence: CASSIGPGDYGYTF. The V call is TRBV19, the J call TRBJ1-2, with a possible D match to TRBD1 (5 bases). V dropped 1 base and J dropped 3 bases, with 9 bases sitting between them. Germline V gene data show CDR1 as LNHDA and CDR2 as SQIVND (reference sequence). This CDR3 is built from 14 residues. Variable domain in full (rest from reference TRBV19 and TRBJ1-2): DGGITQSPKYLFRKEGQNVTLSCEQNLNHDAMYWYRQDPGQGLRLIYYSQIVNDFQKGDIAEGYSVSREKKESFPLTVTSAQKNPTAFYLCASSIGPGDYGYTFGSGTRLTVV.